This T cell receptor (beta chain) was sequenced for a study of T-cell memory formation after mild COVID-19. Study-level information: For the most part, TCR clusters were specific to one donor. Overall study findings and caveats: Memory from before infection featured some responding clones, which suggests cross-reactive memory joined.

This clonotype was found once. Antigen: not known. The CDR3 is 14 amino acids. CDR1 and CDR2 (germline): SGDLS, YYNGEE. V dropped 3 bases and J dropped 6; count of bases not matched to a gene: 5. Constant-segment-primed 5'RACE gave TCR alpha and TCR beta cDNA libraries with sample barcodes and UMIs. TCRdb reprocessed the 5' RACE reads with MiXCR, giving one entry per CDR3 protein. The repertoire holds hundreds of thousands of distinct CDR3 sequences, around 20% seen once, with approximately 8.4% in the top ten. This sequence originates from an adult woman who had mild COVID-19 (a few samples of this study predate the infection). Cell type and time point are not known. The sample consisted of PBMCs or a T cell subset sorted from them (not recorded which). The genes are TRBV9 and TRBJ2-7, with 11 bases matching TRBD2. As DNA, the CDR3 is TGTGCCAGCAGCGCCGGGACTAGCGGATCCGAGCAGTACTTC. Amino acid sequence: CASSAGTSGSEQYF.